One and the same sample provided the 14 T cell receptor beta chains below, sequenced in a study of cytotoxic CD8 clonotypes in ibrutinib-treated CLL. Sequencing used immunoSEQ multiplex PCR; TCRdb keeps in-frame clones, though not all of them. The table lists about 200,000 clones, 60% to 80% of them singletons. The material sequenced was PBMCs, taken after 12 months of ibrutinib treatment. These receptors were obtained from a human donor with chronic lymphocytic leukemia.

The V gene is TRBV6-5, the J gene TRBJ2-3, with 7 bases identical to TRBD2. The length of the CDR3 is 13 residues. The ends lost 6 bases at V and 12 bases at J; junction bases unmatched: 12. The germline CDR1 and CDR2 sequences are MNHEY and SVGAGI. CDR3 coding DNA: TGTGCCAGCAGCCCCTATGGGAGCGGGGAACAGTATTTT. Protein: CASSPYGSGEQYF.

This clone was observed a few times. This rearrangement joins TRBV5-4 to TRBJ2-3; D gene uncertain. CDR1 and CDR2 (germline): SGHNT, YYREEE (reference sequence). V was trimmed by 4 bases and J by 3 bases, leaving 3 bases between them. The CDR3 is 11 residues long. CDR3 amino acids: CASSVTDTQYF. The CDR3 coding sequence is TGTGCCAGCAGCGTGACAGATACGCAGTATTTT.

This sequence joins TRBV5-1 and TRBJ2-2; D call uncertain. This CDR3 comprises 15 residues. Trimming left V 2 bases short and J 3 bases short, with 11 bases between. Germline loops: CDR1 SGHRS, CDR2 YFSETQ. CDR3 sequence: CASSFTALDTGELFF. CDR3 coding DNA: TGCGCCAGCAGCTTTACAGCCCTGGACACCGGGGAGCTGTTTTTT.

The chain joins TRBV2 to TRBJ2-7, with 10 bases lining up with TRBD2. V trimming: 6 bases; J trimming: 10 bases; junction bases outside the gene matches: 6. Germline loops: CDR1 SNHLY, CDR2 FYNNEI. The CDR3 is 12 residues long. CDR3 nucleotide sequence: TGTGCCAGCAGGTACACTAGCGGGGAACAGTACTTC. It codes for CASRYTSGEQYF.

This clone showed up just once. This specimen includes other DNA sequences encoding the same CDR3. The rearrangement links TRBV11-2 to TRBJ1-2; 7 bases line up with TRBD1. The trim removed 5 bases at V and 3 bases at J, leaving 3 bases unmatched. The CDR3 runs to 13 residues. Germline V lookup: CDR1 SGHAT, CDR2 FQNNGV. The CDR3 here is CASSPGQDYGYTF. The CDR3, as DNA: TGTGCCAGCAGCCCAGGACAGGACTATGGCTACACCTTC.

This clone occurred once. The chain is built from TRBV19 and TRBJ2-6; D is uncertain. V lost 3 bases and J lost 0, with 6 bases in between. The CDR3 has 15 residues. Germline V gene sequence: CDR1 LNHDA, CDR2 SQIVND (reference sequence). In nucleotides, the CDR3 is TGTGCCAGTAGTATCGCAGTCTCTGGGGCCAACGTCCTGACTTTC. This codes for CASSIAVSGANVLTF.

The V and J genes are TRBV5-6 and TRBJ2-7; D gene uncertain. This CDR3 has 14 amino acids. V was shortened by 5 bases and J by 0 bases, with 12 bases between the two germline ends. Germline CDR1 is SGHDT and CDR2 is YYEEEE. The CDR3 protein is CASRGWGSSYEQYF. The CDR3 nucleotides read TGTGCCAGCAGGGGTTGGGGTAGCTCCTACGAGCAGTACTTC. The whole variable domain, remainder taken from reference TRBV5-6 and TRBJ2-7, is DAGVTQSPTHLIKTRGQQVTLRCSPKSGHDTVSWYQQALGQGPQFIFQYYEEEERQRGNFPDRFSGHQFPNYSSELNVNALLLGDSALYLCASRGWGSSYEQYFGPGTRLTVT.

The chain has TRBV6-1 and TRBJ2-3; 8 bases align to TRBD2. CDR1 MNHNS and CDR2 SASEGT come from the germline V gene. The junction had 6 bases not matched to a gene; V was cut back by 7 bases and J by 0 bases. The CDR3 spans 15 residues. The CDR3 protein is CASIRGGPSTDTQYF. CDR3 in DNA: TGTGCCAGCATTCGCGGGGGGCCTAGCACAGATACGCAGTATTTT.

V and J are TRBV19 and TRBJ2-3; possible D gene TRBD1, 5 bases. The germline gives CDR1 LNHDA, CDR2 SQIVND (reference sequence). V lost 2 bases and J lost 0, with 9 bases in between. This CDR3 comprises 15 residues. CDR3 coding DNA: TGTGCCAGTAGTATAAAGGGGCCCAGCACAGATACGCAGTATTTT. Translation: CASSIKGPSTDTQYF.

This clone was observed a few times. DNA for the CDR3: TGCAGCGTTATCGGAAGACAGTCCGGAGCCAAAAACATTCAGTACTTC. Protein: CSVIGRQSGAKNIQYF. The chain has TRBV29-1 and TRBJ2-4, with a tentative D call TRBD1 (5 bases). The CDR3 spans 16 residues. Between the trimmed V and J ends, which lost 5 bases and 0 bases, there was a span of 17 bases. Germline V gene lookup returns CDR1 SQVTM and CDR2 ANQGSEA.

V usage is TRBV27 and J usage is TRBJ2-7; D is perhaps TRBD1 (6 bases). The CDR3 has 14 amino acids. Trimming removed 2 bases at V and 5 bases at J, with 13 bases between. From germline, CDR1 is MNHEY and CDR2 SMNVEV (reference sequence). The DNA for the CDR3 is TGTGCCAGCAGTTTAGGACAGACCGGGAACGAGCAGTACTTC. Translating it yields CASSLGQTGNEQYF.

The rearrangement joins TRBV10-2 to TRBJ2-3, with D unresolved. The V and J ends lost 10 bases and 4 bases respectively, with 6 bases between them. In germline, CDR1 is WSHSY, CDR2 SAAADI. CDR3 size: 10 residues. The CDR3 region is CATLSDTQYF. The CDR3 DNA reads as TGCGCCACGCTGTCAGATACGCAGTATTTT.

V usage is TRBV2 and J usage is TRBJ1-1; D uncertain. Trimming took off 0 bases at V and 2 bases at J, with 7 bases between the two ends. Germline V CDR1 and CDR2: SNHLY, FYNNEI. The CDR3 covers 14 residues. The CDR3 sequence is CASSEARHNTEAFF. In DNA, the CDR3 is TGTGCCAGCAGTGAAGCGAGACATAACACTGAAGCTTTCTTT.

The chain is built from TRBV7-3 and TRBJ2-2; tentative D call: TRBD1 (6 bases). The CDR3 runs 16 residues. V was shortened by 5 bases and J by 2 bases, with 15 bases between the two germline ends. In germline, CDR1 is SGHTA, CDR2 FQGTGA. DNA of the CDR3: TGTGCCAGCAGCAAAACCCGGGACAAAAACACCGGGGAGCTGTTTTTT. It encodes CASSKTRDKNTGELFF.